This TCR beta chain appears in the sequencing data of a study of blood T cell repertoires in COVID-19 (dated by TCRdb to the early 2020s). The study in broad terms: Collaborator samples came from the United States, Italy and Spain and covered acute and convalescent phases of COVID-19. The repertoires were released in a freely available public database meant as a resource for research on the immune response to SARS-CoV-2. The material from the prospective study consisted of cDNA or gDNA derived from T cells, B-cell-depleted T cells, or PBMCs. The samples were drawn from the first 160 participants of the ongoing ImmuneRACE study and from 1,254 subjects provided by 6 global collaborators. Subjects who had been exposed to COVID-19, were actively infected with it, or had recovered from it provided the deeply sampled blood TCRbeta repertoires that made up the dataset. HLA class I and class II types, where available, came from metadata supplied by the sample provider rather than from assay-based typing. A de-identified subject ID, COVID-19 status, age in years and sex were almost always included in the sample metadata.

Participants in the prospective study were enrolled through a virtual design, were aged roughly 18 to 100 years, and lived in under 25 United States geographic areas. To assign participants to cohorts, the prospective study relied on clinical history that participants themselves reported in a screening survey and a study questionnaire. For ImmuneRACE Cohort 3, a participant was defined as recovered based on two consecutive negative NP/OP PCR tests, clearance by a healthcare professional, or resolution of symptoms. Each participant in the prospective study had whole blood, serum and a nasopharyngeal or oropharyngeal swab collected by mobile phlebotomists. Participants in the prospective study had the option to provide additional blood draws and questionnaires over an approximately 2-month period. Prospective study blood samples were shipped either frozen or at room temperature before DNA extraction.

Results the study describes overall, beyond this receptor: How much clinical and demographic metadata was included differed by source and by participant, and the metadata was provided uncurated.

V is clipped by 5 bases and J by 2 bases, and the sequence between their germline boundaries is 15 bases long. From the germline V gene, CDR1 is SGHDT and CDR2 is YYEEEE. The CDR3, cysteine through phenylalanine, is 15 amino acids long. The DNA shown is the 45-base CDR3, in frame from base 1. TCRbeta CDR3 regions were amplified from genomic DNA using the immunoSEQ Assay, a bias-controlled multiplex PCR. Concerning the study's data processing: The number of nucleated cells in each sample was estimated from the amplification of reference gene primers within the assay. To quantify the absolute abundance of each unique TCRbeta CDR3 rearrangement, sequence reads were collapsed and filtered. For each sample, productive Simpson clonality was calculated as the square root of Simpson's diversity index across productive rearrangements. Imported from immuneACCESS, the table was reduced by TCRdb to in-frame sequences with V and J called. These copies leave out some clones; in studies compared against another copy, an unresolved V gene accounts for under half, and the cause of the remainder is not known. The DNA gave D and trimming, while V, J and clone size come from that table. The sample records hundreds of thousands of clones, approximately 84% of which are singletons. Approximately 1.6% of the sample is taken by the ten largest.

As for this clone: Its target antigen remains unknown. Per-base qualities were not stored, and no clone one base away is much larger.

The sample was PBMCs or T cells enriched from blood (not recorded which). The chain is encoded by TRBV5-6 joined to TRBJ2-3, with TRBD2 perhaps the D gene, on 7 matching bases. The clonotype comes from a middle-aged man who had recovered from COVID-19. The DNA reads as follows: TGTGCCAGCAGTCGGGGGGCCGGGCCCACAGATACGCAGTATTTT. Its protein reads: CASSRGAGPTDTQYF.